This T cell receptor beta chain derives from a study of chemoradiotherapy in HPV16-positive cancers. Overall study context: Candidate HPV-specific T-cell clones and common TCR motifs came from functional assays in a couple of HPV16-positive patients. Findings of the study overall: For HPV16-positive patients, expanding HPV-responsive T cells associated with longer recurrence-free survival. Non-HPV-specific T cells did not expand in tumors during treatment, whereas candidate HPV-specific clones and E7-related motifs did.

CDR1 is SGHAT, CDR2 FQNNGV, per germline. The CDR3 runs to 16 residues. Unmatched junction bases numbered 11, after V lost 4 bases and J lost 5 bases. Sequenced by immunoSEQ multiplex PCR; TCRdb stores in-frame clones only, minus some. This table holds roughly 32,000 clones, approximately 90% found once. Notes on this clone: Its specificity is unknown.

This TCR derives from a human donor with HPV-associated anogenital cancer. Sequenced material: blood, taken from a patient who underwent chemoradiotherapy. The chain combines TRBV11-2 with TRBJ2-3; 8 positions agree with TRBD2. In nucleotides, the CDR3 is TGTGCCAGCAGCTACGATTCCCGGGGGGGCCGAGATACGCAGTATTTT. This encodes CASSYDSRGGRDTQYF. The whole variable domain, filled in from reference TRBV11-2 and TRBJ2-3, reads EAGVAQSPRYKIIEKRQSVAFWCNPISGHATLYWYQQILGQGPKLLIQFQNNGVVDDSQLPKDRFSAERLKGVDSTLKIQPAKLEDSAVYLCASSYDSRGGRDTQYFGPGTRLTVL.